Listed below are T cell receptor beta chains from one sample, sequenced in a study of T cells in Graves' hyperthyroidism and ophthalmopathy. TCRdb ran MiXCR on the multiplex PCR reads and lists one entry per CDR3 protein. This sample yields about 400,000 distinct CDR3 sequences, of which about 15% are seen a single time; approximately 32% belongs to the top ten. The sequenced sample consisted of blood. These receptor sequences come from a woman aged 25 to 39 with Graves' hyperthyroidism. The CDR3 runs from the conserved cysteine through the conserved F or W. A D gene is named only where the DNA matches it firmly. Clone size is given for some rows only: seen once, a few or many times, or a class if the clone is expanded.

.	.	15	TRBV5-1	TRBJ2-5	TGCGCCAGCAGCTTAGGGGGAGGGCCCCAAGAGACCCAGTACTTC	CASSLGGGPQETQYF
.	many	14	TRBV13	TRBJ1-2	TGTGCCAGCAGCTTAGGCGGAGGTCAGAATGGCTACACCTTC	CASSLGGGQNGYTF
TRBD2	.	16	TRBV20-1	TRBJ2-2	TGCAGTGCCCTCGGGGTTGCGGGAGATTTCACCGGGGAGCTGTTTTTT	CSALGVAGDFTGELFF
.	many	15	TRBV20-1	TRBJ1-1	TGCAGTGCTGGTATAGAGGGGCCGGGGAACACTGAAGCTTTCTTT	CSAGIEGPGNTEAFF
.	few	15	TRBV20-1	TRBJ1-5	TGCAGTGCTACTACAGGGATGGAAAGCAATCAGCCCCAGCATTTT	CSATTGMESNQPQHF
TRBD2	.	19	TRBV6-2/TRBV6-3	TRBJ2-1	TGTGCCAGCAGTTACTCAAACCCCATCGGGACTAGCGGGGCCAATGAGCAGTTCTTC	CASSYSNPIGTSGANEQFF
.	.	13	TRBV6-1	TRBJ2-3	TGTGCCAGCAGTGTAGTTGGGGTAGATACGCAGTATTTT	CASSVVGVDTQYF
.	many	14	TRBV9	TRBJ2-7	TGTGCCAGCAGCGTAGTGCCGGGGGCCTACGAGCAGTACTTC	CASSVVPGAYEQYF
.	few	16	TRBV9	TRBJ2-2	TGTGCCAGCGGCGTAGTTGTGTATCAGAACACCGGGGAGCTGTTTTTT	CASGVVVYQNTGELFF
.	.	17	TRBV2	TRBJ1-6	TGTGCCACATCTGGGGCTGGTGCTAGCTCCTATAATTCACCCCTCCACTTT	CATSGAGASSYNSPLHF
.	.	15	TRBV13	TRBJ1-2	TGTGCCAGCAGCTCGGGGCGTATGTCGCATTATGGCTACACCTTC	CASSSGRMSHYGYTF
.	.	11	TRBV20-1	TRBJ2-7	TGCAGTGCCACCTACTCCTACGAGCAGTACTTC	CSATYSYEQYF
.	many	14	TRBV5-1	TRBJ2-7	TGCGCCAGCAGCTTGGGGGCCGGTAGGGACGAGCAGTACTTC	CASSLGAGRDEQYF
.	.	14	TRBV5-1	TRBJ1-6	TGCGCCAGCAGCGGGGACCGGGAGAAGTCACCCCTCCACTTT	CASSGDREKSPLHF
.	many	18	TRBV12-3/TRBV12-4	TRBJ2-1	TGTGCCAGCAGTTTAGCGCGGATCTGGGGGAGCTCCTACAATGAGCAGTTCTTC	CASSLARIWGSSYNEQFF
.	many	14	TRBV3-1	TRBJ2-7	TGTGCCAGCAGCCACGGCCTCCCTACCTACGAGCAGTACTTC	CASSHGLPTYEQYF
TRBD2	.	16	TRBV10-3	TRBJ2-3	TGTGCCATCAGTCGATGGAGGGAGGGTCCCACAGATACGCAGTATTTT	CAISRWREGPTDTQYF
TRBD1	many	16	TRBV28	TRBJ1-5	TGTGCCAGCAGTCCGGGACAGGGATATAGCAATCAGCCCCAGCATTTT	CASSPGQGYSNQPQHF
TRBD1	few	16	TRBV15	TRBJ1-2	TGTGCCACCAGCAAAATAAAGGGGGCCGTAACAGCTGGCTACACCTTC	CATSKIKGAVTAGYTF
.	few	14	TRBV9	TRBJ1-5	TGTGCCAGCAGCGGGGACCCAGGCAATCAGCCCCAGCATTTT	CASSGDPGNQPQHF
.	many	14	TRBV24-1	TRBJ2-7	TGTGCCACCAGTGATTTGGACAGAACCTACGAGCAGTACTTC	CATSDLDRTYEQYF
.	few	10	TRBV29-1	TRBJ1-2	TGCAGCGTTGAAGCGTACGGCTACACCTTC	CSVEAYGYTF
TRBD2	many	14	TRBV27	TRBJ2-7	TGTGCCAGCAGTGCAGGACTAGCGGTCTACGAGCAGTACTTC	CASSAGLAVYEQYF
.	many	12	TRBV20-1	TRBJ1-1	TGCAGTGCTAGTTCTCGGGGGATTGAAGCTTTCTTT	CSASSRGIEAFF
TRBD1	many	13	TRBV13	TRBJ1-1	TGTGCCAGCAGTCCCCAGGGGGCACAGCGGGCTTTCTTT	CASSPQGAQRAFF
.	many	14	TRBV20-1	TRBJ1-4	TGCAGTGCTCAGTTACCATTTACAAGGGAAAAACTGTTTTTT	CSAQLPFTREKLFF
.	.	15	TRBV9	TRBJ2-6	TGTGCCAGCAGCGTAGCGGGCTCTGGGGCCAACGTCCTGACTTTC	CASSVAGSGANVLTF
.	few	13	TRBV7-6	TRBJ1-2	TGTGCCAGCAGCCATCAGAAAGACAATGGCTACACCTTC	CASSHQKDNGYTF
.	many	15	TRBV5-8	TRBJ2-3	TGTGCCAGCAGCTTGGAAGCGGCTAGCACAGATACGCAGTATTTT	CASSLEAASTDTQYF
.	.	15	TRBV11-2	TRBJ2-7	TGCGCCAGCAGCCGAATAGGACAGCCTTCCTACGAGCAGTACTTC	CASSRIGQPSYEQYF
TRBD2	many	17	TRBV28	TRBJ2-5	TGTGCCAGCAGTCCTCCGGGACTAGCGGGAGGTTCAGAGACCCAGTACTTC	CASSPPGLAGGSETQYF
TRBD1	many	14	TRBV6-1	TRBJ2-3	TGTGCCAGCAGTCGGACAGGGGAATCAGATACGCAGTATTTT	CASSRTGESDTQYF
.	many	14	TRBV7-2	TRBJ1-1	TGTGCCAGCAGCTTGCAGATACTGAACACTGAAGCTTTCTTT	CASSLQILNTEAFF
.	few	13	TRBV10-3	TRBJ2-1	TGTGCCATCAGTGTTTTACAGTACAATGAGCAGTTCTTC	CAISVLQYNEQFF
.	many	11	TRBV7-8	TRBJ2-5	TGTGCCAGCAGACTGCAAGAGACCCAGTACTTC	CASRLQETQYF
TRBD1	many	15	TRBV6-2/TRBV6-3	TRBJ2-7	TGTGCCAGCAGTCGAGGGGGCGCCCTCTCCTACGAGCAGTACTTC	CASSRGGALSYEQYF
.	.	20	TRBV20-1	TRBJ2-1	TGCAGTGCCACCCCGGCGGGGGCTAGCGGAAATAAAATCTCCTACAATGAGCAGTTCTTC	CSATPAGASGNKISYNEQFF
.	many	15	TRBV10-2	TRBJ1-1	TGCGCCAGCAGTCAGGGGTCCTCCATGAACACTGAAGCTTTCTTT	CASSQGSSMNTEAFF
TRBD1	few	16	TRBV24-1	TRBJ1-2	TGTGCCACCAGTGATTCCTCGGGACAGGGGGCGGATGGCTACACCTTC	CATSDSSGQGADGYTF
.	many	13	TRBV28	TRBJ2-7	TGTGCCAGCAGTCGACTTCACCCCTACGAGCAGTACTTC	CASSRLHPYEQYF
.	.	15	TRBV6-2/TRBV6-3	TRBJ1-1	TGTGCCAGCAGTCGTATAGCACGGGTCGGCACTGAAGCTTTCTTT	CASSRIARVGTEAFF
TRBD1	many	14	TRBV3-1	TRBJ2-3	TGTGCCAGCACCTTCACAGGGGGAGCAGATACGCAGTATTTT	CASTFTGGADTQYF
TRBD1	many	15	TRBV18	TRBJ2-5	TGTGCCAGCTCACCGATGGGACAGGGACAAGAGACCCAGTACTTC	CASSPMGQGQETQYF
.	.	11	TRBV12-3/TRBV12-4	TRBJ2-7	TGTGCCAGCAGTGCCCGGTACGAGCAGTACTTC	CASSARYEQYF
.	many	15	TRBV3-1	TRBJ2-1	TGTGCCAGCAGCCCCGACGTTGGGCCGTACAATGAGCAGTTCTTC	CASSPDVGPYNEQFF
.	many	12	TRBV3-1	TRBJ2-1	TGTGCCAGCTCACCTGCCTACAATGAGCAGTTCTTC	CASSPAYNEQFF
TRBD2	.	16	TRBV24-1	TRBJ2-1	TGTGCCACCAGTGATTTGGGGCTAGCGGGGTTCAATGAGCAGTTCTTC	CATSDLGLAGFNEQFF
TRBD1	.	12	TRBV11-2	TRBJ2-7	TGTGCCAGCAGCCCGGCAGGGGGCGAGCAGTACTTC	CASSPAGGEQYF
.	few	14	TRBV20-1	TRBJ2-7	TGCAGTGCTAGGGACTGGAACCTCTCCTACGAGCAGTACTTC	CSARDWNLSYEQYF
.	.	13	TRBV29-1	TRBJ2-1	TGCAGCGTCCGACAGAGCTCCTACAATGAGCAGTTCTTC	CSVRQSSYNEQFF
.	.	13	TRBV29-1	TRBJ2-7	TGCAGCGCACGCCCACAGGACCCCTACGAGCAGTACTTC	CSARPQDPYEQYF
.	many	15	TRBV18	TRBJ1-5	TGTGCCAGCTCACCACCGCAAGGAGAAGGACAGCCCCAGCATTTT	CASSPPQGEGQPQHF
.	.	16	TRBV7-9	TRBJ2-6	TGTGCCAGCAGCTTGGACGGAGCCTCTGGGGCCAACGTCCTGACTTTC	CASSLDGASGANVLTF
.	many	12	TRBV3-1	TRBJ1-4	TGTGCCAGCAGCTCCGGCGGTGAAAAACTGTTTTTT	CASSSGGEKLFF
.	.	13	TRBV27	TRBJ2-3	TGTGCCAGCAGTTATTCATACACAGATACGCAGTATTTT	CASSYSYTDTQYF
.	few	14	TRBV5-1	TRBJ2-4	TGCGCCAGCAGCTTGGCACAGGCGGGAAACATTCAGTACTTC	CASSLAQAGNIQYF
.	many	15	TRBV28	TRBJ2-7	TGTGCCAGCAGTCGACCCGAGACACCCATCTACGAGCAGTACTTC	CASSRPETPIYEQYF